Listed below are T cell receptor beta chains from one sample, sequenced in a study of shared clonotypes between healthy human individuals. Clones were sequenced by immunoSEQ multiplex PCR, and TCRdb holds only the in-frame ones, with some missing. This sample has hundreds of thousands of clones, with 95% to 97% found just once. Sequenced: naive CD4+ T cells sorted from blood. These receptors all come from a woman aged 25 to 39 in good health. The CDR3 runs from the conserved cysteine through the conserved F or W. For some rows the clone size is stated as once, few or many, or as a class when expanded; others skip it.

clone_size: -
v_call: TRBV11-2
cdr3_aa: CASSLDRGSTGELFF

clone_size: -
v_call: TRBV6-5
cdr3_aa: CASSATDRFEQYF

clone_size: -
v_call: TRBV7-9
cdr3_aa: CASSAGGLAGVNEQYF

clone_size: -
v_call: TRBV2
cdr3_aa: CASRKGTYQPQHF

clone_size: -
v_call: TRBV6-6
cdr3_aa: CASSSIYEQYF

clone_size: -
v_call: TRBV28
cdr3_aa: CASRDQETQYF

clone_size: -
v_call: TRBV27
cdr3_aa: CASSFGQGINQPQHF

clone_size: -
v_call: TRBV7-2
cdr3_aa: CASSLWGASQGEQFF

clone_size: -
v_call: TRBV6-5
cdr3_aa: CASSTGQGVNTEAFF

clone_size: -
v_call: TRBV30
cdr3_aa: CAWIWTSENQPQHF

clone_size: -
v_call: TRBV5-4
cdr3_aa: CASSRSTSGSVYEQFF

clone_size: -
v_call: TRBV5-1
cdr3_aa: CASSLGSGDGGEQFF

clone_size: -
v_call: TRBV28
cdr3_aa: CASSLSTIVYGYTF

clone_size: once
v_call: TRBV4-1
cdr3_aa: CASSQEGTGDPYEQYF

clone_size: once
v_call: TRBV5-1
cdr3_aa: CASSSGTGDKVWELFF

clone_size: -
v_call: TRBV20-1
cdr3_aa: CSAANINEQFF

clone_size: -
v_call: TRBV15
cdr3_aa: CATSGGGQQPNEKLFF

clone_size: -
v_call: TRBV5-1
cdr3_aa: CASNRVEGANVLTF

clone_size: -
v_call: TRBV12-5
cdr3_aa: CASGLGGTYNEQFF

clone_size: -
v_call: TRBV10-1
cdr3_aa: CASSVEPAEAAFF

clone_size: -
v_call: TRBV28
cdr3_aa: CASSLARSLAFF

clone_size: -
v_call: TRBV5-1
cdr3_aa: CASSTGTGKYEQYF

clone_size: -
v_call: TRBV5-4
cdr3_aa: CASSNPVTGHTYGYTF

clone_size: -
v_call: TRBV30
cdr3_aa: CAWRTSGSYNEQFF

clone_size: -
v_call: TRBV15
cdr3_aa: CATSRTFTQGTNNQPQHF

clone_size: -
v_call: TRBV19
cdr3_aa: CASSRDRVDYGYTF

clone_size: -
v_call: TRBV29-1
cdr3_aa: CSVESAGRGTEAFF